This T cell receptor (beta chain) was observed in a study of OX40 agonist ivuxolimab in advanced cancers. Generated by immunoSEQ multiplex PCR, the TCRdb table keeps only in-frame clones and is missing some. Of about 75,000 clones listed, roughly 85% are singletons. The TCR was taken from an adult with an advanced solid tumor such as melanoma, head and neck, liver or kidney cancer. This material consisted of CD4+ or CD8+ T cells sorted from blood, taken in a trial of the OX40 agonist ivuxolimab.

CDR3: CATTRDRRETQYF. CDR3 DNA sequence: TGTGCCACCACCAGGGACAGGAGGGAGACCCAGTACTTC. The genes are TRBV15 and TRBJ2-5; TRBD1 matches at 8 bases. The ends lost 7 bases at V and 5 bases at J; junction bases unmatched: 6. CDR1 and CDR2 (germline): LNHNV, YYDKDF (reference sequence). The CDR3 runs to 13 residues.